Shown below are 22 T cell receptor beta chains from a single sample sequenced in a study of PD-L1 blockade in urothelial cancer. Assay used: immunoSEQ multiplex PCR; TCRdb lists only in-frame clones, some missing. The data contain approximately 110,000 clones, approximately 86% of them singletons. The material sequenced was PBMCs, taken around atezolizumab (anti-PD-L1) treatment. The source is a man aged 50 to 59 with urothelial cancer.

The chain links TRBV5-1 to TRBJ2-7; D not certain. Trimming shortened V by 1 base and J by 6 bases, and 8 bases separated the two germline ends. CDR1 SGHRS and CDR2 YFSETQ come from the germline V gene. The CDR3 extends over 12 amino acids. As DNA, the CDR3 is TGCGCCAGCAGCTTGTACCTGAGCGAGCAGTACTTC. Amino acids: CASSLYLSEQYF.

The CDR3 protein is CATGPGQGYEQYF. The CDR3 bases are TGTGCCACCGGTCCGGGACAGGGCTACGAGCAGTACTTC. J is TRBJ2-7 and V is TRBV6-5, with 9 bases that match TRBD1. V was clipped by 10 bases and J by 3 bases; unmatched bases: 7. From germline, CDR1 is MNHEY and CDR2 SVGAGI. The CDR3 spans 13 residues.

V usage is TRBV29-1 and J usage is TRBJ2-2, with 12 bases matching TRBD2. Unmatched junction bases numbered 13, after V lost 1 base and J lost 4 bases. The CDR3 length is 19 residues. In germline, CDR1 is SQVTM, CDR2 ANQGSEA. The CDR3 protein is CSVEAKVTSGRWSTGELFF. Written as DNA, the CDR3 is TGCAGCGTTGAAGCGAAGGTCACTAGCGGGAGGTGGAGCACCGGGGAGCTGTTTTTT.

The table lists this clone with a few counts. The genes are TRBV7-8 and TRBJ1-2, with D unclear. Trimming removed 1 base at V and 3 bases at J, with 6 bases between. Germline CDR1 SGHVS, CDR2 FQNEAQ. The CDR3 has 13 amino acids. The CDR3 is CASSLERDYGYTF. In DNA form, the CDR3 reads TGTGCCAGCAGCTTAGAGCGGGACTATGGCTACACCTTC.

The V gene is TRBV5-1, the J gene TRBJ2-5; 7 positions agree with TRBD2. Germline V CDR1 and CDR2: SGHRS, YFSETQ. The CDR3 covers 16 residues. After removal of 2 bases from V and 2 bases from J, the junction contained 9 bases not matched to a gene. CDR3 in DNA: TGCGCCAGCAGCTTTGGGCTAGCGGAACTTCAAGAGACCCAGTACTTC. It translates to CASSFGLAELQETQYF. Drawing the rest from reference TRBV5-1 and TRBJ2-5, the complete variable domain is KAGVTQTPRYLIKTRGQQVTLSCSPISGHRSVSWYQQTPGQGLQFLFEYFSETQRNKGNFPGRFSGRQFSNSRSEMNVSTLELGDSALYLCASSFGLAELQETQYFGPGTRLLVL.

The chain carries TRBV29-1 and TRBJ1-2, with D hard to call. Trimming left V 6 bases short and J 6 bases short, with 11 bases between. The CDR3 consists of 11 residues. The V gene's germline CDR1 is SQVTM and CDR2 ANQGSEA. CDR3 nucleotides: TGCAGCGTGTACAAACACGATGGCTACACCTTC. Protein product: CSVYKHDGYTF.

This sequence joins TRBV15 and TRBJ2-5; D gene uncertain. In germline, CDR1 is LNHNV, CDR2 YYDKDF (reference sequence). Trimming took off 3 bases at V and 2 bases at J, with 10 bases between the two ends. This CDR3 comprises 14 residues. The CDR3 region has the DNA TGTGCCACCAGCAGCTTTGGGCGACAAGAGACCCAGTACTTC. As protein: CATSSFGRQETQYF.

Only a few counts were recorded for this clone. This chain uses TRBV19 with TRBJ2-1, with D possibly matching TRBD1 (5 bases). Germline CDR1 and CDR2: LNHDA and SQIVND (reference sequence). V was cut by 8 bases and J by 1 base, with 12 bases left in between. The CDR3 is 14 residues long. CDR3 loop: CASSRGASYNEQFF. The CDR3 DNA reads as TGTGCCAGTTCTAGGGGCGCGTCCTACAATGAGCAGTTCTTC.

This chain joins TRBV29-1 and TRBJ2-1; no firm D call. Trimming pared 6 bases from V and 3 bases from J, leaving 6 bases between. CDR1 is SQVTM and CDR2 is ANQGSEA in the germline V gene. This CDR3 comprises 11 residues. The CDR3 nucleotides are TGCAGCGTGCGGTTCTACAATGAGCAGTTCTTC. Protein product: CSVRFYNEQFF.

The chain joins TRBV5-1 to TRBJ2-7; the D gene is possibly TRBD1 (5 bases). CDR3 length equals 12 residues. Germline CDR1 SGHRS, CDR2 YFSETQ. Trimming left V 5 bases short and J 2 bases short, with 8 bases between. This CDR3 is CASRDNPYEQYF. CDR3 in DNA: TGCGCCAGCAGGGACAACCCCTACGAGCAGTACTTC.

The gene calls are TRBV27 and TRBJ2-7, with D possibly being TRBD1 (5 bases). The CDR3 is made up of 13 amino acids. V shed 10 bases and J shed 0 bases, with 13 bases lying between them. Germline V gene lookup returns CDR1 MNHEY and CDR2 SMNVEV (reference sequence). CDR3 protein: CATSTAISYEQYF. DNA of the CDR3: TGTGCCACCTCGACAGCAATCTCCTACGAGCAGTACTTC.

The CDR3 loop is CASSLSRVNQPQHF. In nucleotides, the CDR3 is TGTGCCAGCAGTTTGTCCAGGGTTAACCAGCCCCAGCATTTT. The chain is built from TRBV6-6 and TRBJ1-5; the D gene is possibly TRBD1 (5 bases). CDR3 length: 14 residues. The V gene lost 4 bases and the J gene lost 7 bases, with 14 bases spanning the gap. Germline CDR1 and CDR2: MNHNY and SVGAGI (reference sequence).

Comment on this clone: An end of the junction does not agree with germline; a read error may underlie this. The chain recombines TRBV28 with TRBJ2-4; 9 bases match TRBD2. Germline V gene sequence: CDR1 MDHEN, CDR2 SYDVKM. The CDR3 is made up of 11 amino acids. CDR3 sequence (DNA): TGTGCCAGCAGTGCGAGCGGGAGGACCTTCTTC. Translating it yields CASSASGRTFF.

Notes on this clone: Germline is not matched at one junction end, which may reflect a read error. V usage is TRBV27 and J usage is TRBJ2-7; 9 bases are shared with TRBD1. Looked up from germline, CDR1 is MNHEY and CDR2 is SMNVEV (reference sequence). The CDR3 is 13 amino acids. The CDR3 here is CATSWDRDYEQYF. In nucleotides, the CDR3 is TGTGCCACCAGTTGGGACAGGGACTACGAGCAGTACTTC.

This clone appeared a few times. This rearrangement joins TRBV5-5 to TRBJ2-1; 8 nucleotides agree with TRBD2. This CDR3 is 17 amino acids long. Germline lookup yields CDR1 SGHKS and CDR2 YYEKEE (reference sequence). V dropped 0 bases and J dropped 5; count of bases not matched to a gene: 10. CDR3 residues: CASSLGVIAGPHNEQFF. DNA of the CDR3: TGTGCCAGCAGCTTGGGGGTGATAGCGGGACCCCACAATGAGCAGTTCTTC. Full variable domain (remainder filled in from reference TRBV5-5 and TRBJ2-1): DAGVTQSPTHLIKTRGQQVTLRCSPISGHKSVSWYQQVLGQGPQFIFQYYEKEERGRGNFPDRFSARQFPNYSSELNVNALLLGDSALYLCASSLGVIAGPHNEQFFGPGTRLTVL.

The chain is built from TRBV6-5 and TRBJ2-5, with 8 bases aligning to TRBD2. Losses at the gene ends were 2 bases for V and 2 bases for J; bases not matched to a gene: 7. CDR1 and CDR2 from the germline V gene are MNHEY and SVGAGI. The CDR3 consists of 16 residues. The CDR3 coding sequence is TGTGCCAGCAGTTACGCTGGGACTAGAGGGCAAGAGACCCAGTACTTC. Its protein product is CASSYAGTRGQETQYF.

The chain couples TRBV7-3 to TRBJ2-2; D unclear. Per germline, CDR1 SGHTA and CDR2 FQGTGA. This CDR3 spans 14 amino acids. Trimming pared 2 bases from V and 2 bases from J, leaving 6 bases between. The CDR3, as DNA: TGTGCCAGCAGCTTAGGAGTTAACACCGGGGAGCTGTTTTTT. Residues: CASSLGVNTGELFF.

The chain uses TRBV2 and TRBJ1-5, with D uncertain. Trimming took 6 bases from V and 4 from J, leaving 13 bases between them. The V gene's germline CDR1 is SNHLY and CDR2 FYNNEI. The CDR3 sequence is 14 residues long. CDR3 sequence reads: CASSPDTENQPQHF. CDR3 nucleotides: TGTGCCAGCAGCCCTGACACGGAAAATCAGCCCCAGCATTTT.

V and J are TRBV5-1 and TRBJ2-7, with D maybe TRBD1 (5 bases). V was shortened by 4 bases and J by 2 bases, with 16 bases between the two germline ends. The CDR3 is made up of 15 amino acids. CDR1 and CDR2 from the germline V gene are SGHRS and YFSETQ. The CDR3 region has the DNA TGCGCCAGCAGCCCCACTCTTAGACAGACCTACGAGCAGTACTTC. Translation: CASSPTLRQTYEQYF.

The rearrangement joins TRBV14 to TRBJ1-2; 9 nucleotides agree with TRBD1. This CDR3 comprises 15 residues. Germline V gives CDR1 SGHDN, CDR2 FVKESK. Trimming took 4 bases from V and 8 from J; bases not matched to a gene: 11. CDR3 coding DNA: TGTGCCAGCAGCCGACGGACAGGGGCTTTTTTCGGCTACACCTTC. Translating it yields CASSRRTGAFFGYTF.

The V and J genes are TRBV20-1 and TRBJ2-1, with 7 bases matching TRBD2. Germline V gives CDR1 DFQATT, CDR2 SNEGSKA (reference sequence). This CDR3 comprises 11 residues. V trimming: 3 bases; J trimming: 14 bases; junction bases outside the gene matches: 7. Written as DNA, the CDR3 is TGCAGTGCTAGTTTGCGGGAGACCGAGTTCTTC. Translating gives CSASLRETEFF.

The genes are TRBV9 and TRBJ2-1; 7 positions agree with TRBD2. J lost 3 bases, V lost 2 bases, and 8 bases had no gene match. Per the germline V gene, CDR1 is SGDLS and CDR2 is YYNGEE. This CDR3 region has 16 residues. DNA of the CDR3: TGTGCCAGCAGCGTGACCGGCGGGAGTGTCTACAATGAGCAGTTCTTC. Its protein is CASSVTGGSVYNEQFF.